This T cell receptor beta chain was sequenced during a study of CD8+ T cells in alopecia areata. Study as a whole: Dosing with tofacitinib proceeded for 6 to 18 months, followed by 6 months off drug. Scoring of treated patients' severity used the percentage of affected scalp area.

Regarding treatment: oral pan-JAK inhibitor, 5-10 mg twice daily. Sampling of alopecia areata patients yielded lesional scalp punch biopsies as well as peripheral blood. CDR3 length: 13 amino acids. Germline CDR1 is MNHEY and CDR2 is SMNVEV (reference sequence). V lost 6 bases to trimming and J lost 1 base, with 9 bases between them. Extraction of RNA preceded its reverse transcription into cDNA, which served as the sequencing template. Produced via immunoSEQ multiplex PCR; TCRdb's table is partial and in-frame only. Among about 150,000 clones listed, roughly 65% were seen once. This clonotype was sampled from a human donor with alopecia areata. The chain is built from TRBV27 and TRBJ1-1, with D maybe TRBD1 (5 bases). Sequenced here: CD4+ T cells sorted from blood, sampled at week 4, from a patient treated with tofacitinib. CDR3 loop: CASSRGGNTEAFF. CDR3 coding DNA: TGTGCCAGCAGCCGGGGGGGGAACACTGAAGCTTTCTTT.